These 3 T cell receptor beta chains came from one sample sequenced in a study of Ad26.COV2.S vaccination and SARS-CoV-2 variants. This sample's treatment: over 15 received Ad26.COV2.S at low or high dose, single or two shots; 5 received placebo; per-sample allocation not given. The samples date from day 63 after the first vaccine or placebo injection. Repertoires were generated with immunoSEQ multiplex PCR, while TCRdb's copy carries only in-frame clones and drops some. The sample lists under 250,000 clones, around 85% occurring once. The input for sequencing was peripheral blood, taken in a trial of Ad26.COV2.S vaccine versus placebo. The receptors here all came from a person aged 18 to 59 who received the Ad26.COV2.S COVID-19 vaccine or a placebo.

The chain recombines TRBV4-3 with TRBJ1-3; D gene uncertain. CDR3 length: 14 residues. V was trimmed by 2 bases and J by 3 bases, leaving 8 bases between them. Germline V gene lookup returns CDR1 LGHNA and CDR2 YSLEER. The CDR3 here is CASSQQGHGNTIYF. The DNA for the CDR3 is TGCGCCAGCAGCCAACAAGGTCATGGAAACACCATATATTTT.

CDR3 sequence (DNA): TGTGCCAGCAGCTTTCCGGCTTCCTACGAGCAGTACTTC. Protein: CASSFPASYEQYF. The J gene is TRBJ2-7, the V gene TRBV5-6; D gene uncertain. V was trimmed by 2 bases and J by 1 base, leaving 7 bases between them. This CDR3 spans 13 amino acids. In germline, CDR1 is SGHDT, CDR2 YYEEEE.

The J gene is TRBJ1-2, the V gene TRBV7-2; 9 nucleotides line up with TRBD1. V lost 1 base, J lost 4 bases, and 7 bases stayed unmatched. Germline V gene lookup returns CDR1 SGHTA and CDR2 FQGNSA. The CDR3 has 16 residues. CDR3 amino acids: CASSLVPDRGSYGYTF. CDR3 in DNA: TGTGCCAGCAGCTTAGTACCGGACAGGGGCAGCTATGGCTACACCTTC.